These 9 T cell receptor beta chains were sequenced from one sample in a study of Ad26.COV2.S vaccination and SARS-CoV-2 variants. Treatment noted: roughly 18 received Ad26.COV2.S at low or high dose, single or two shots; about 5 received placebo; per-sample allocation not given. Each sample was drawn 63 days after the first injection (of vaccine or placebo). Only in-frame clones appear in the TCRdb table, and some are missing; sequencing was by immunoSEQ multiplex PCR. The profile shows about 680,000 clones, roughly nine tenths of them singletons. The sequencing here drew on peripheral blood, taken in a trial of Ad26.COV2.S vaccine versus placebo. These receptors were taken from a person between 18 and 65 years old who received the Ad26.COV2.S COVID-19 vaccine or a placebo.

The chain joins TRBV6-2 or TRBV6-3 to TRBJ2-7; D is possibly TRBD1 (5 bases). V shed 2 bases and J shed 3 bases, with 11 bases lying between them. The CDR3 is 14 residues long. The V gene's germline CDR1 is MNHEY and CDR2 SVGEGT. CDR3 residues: CASSYELRGYEQYF. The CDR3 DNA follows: TGTGCCAGCAGTTACGAATTAAGGGGCTACGAGCAGTACTTC.

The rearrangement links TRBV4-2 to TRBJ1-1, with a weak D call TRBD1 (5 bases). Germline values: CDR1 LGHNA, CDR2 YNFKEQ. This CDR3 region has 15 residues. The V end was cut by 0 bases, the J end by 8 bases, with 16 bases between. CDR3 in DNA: TGTGCCAGCAGCCAAGATCAAGGTGCAGGGTTGGAAGCTTTCTTT. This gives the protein CASSQDQGAGLEAFF.

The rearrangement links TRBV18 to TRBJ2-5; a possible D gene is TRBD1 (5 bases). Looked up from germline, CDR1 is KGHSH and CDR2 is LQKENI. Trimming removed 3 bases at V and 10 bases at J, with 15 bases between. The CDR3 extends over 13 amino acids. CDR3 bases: TGTGCCAGCTCACCCACAGGCGAACCCCACCAGTACTTC. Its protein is CASSPTGEPHQYF. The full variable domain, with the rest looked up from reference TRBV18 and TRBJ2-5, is NAGVMQNPRHLVRRRGQEARLRCSPMKGHSHVYWYRQLPEEGLKFMVYLQKENIIDESGMPKERFSAEFPKEGPSILRIQQVVRGDSAAYFCASSPTGEPHQYFGPGTRLLVL.

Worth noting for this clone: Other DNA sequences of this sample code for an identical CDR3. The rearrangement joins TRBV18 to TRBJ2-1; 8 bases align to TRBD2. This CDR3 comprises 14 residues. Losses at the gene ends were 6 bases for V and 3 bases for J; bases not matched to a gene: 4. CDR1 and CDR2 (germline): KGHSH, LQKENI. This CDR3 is CASSSGTSYNEQFF. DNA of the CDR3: TGTGCCAGCTCGTCCGGGACTAGCTACAATGAGCAGTTCTTC.

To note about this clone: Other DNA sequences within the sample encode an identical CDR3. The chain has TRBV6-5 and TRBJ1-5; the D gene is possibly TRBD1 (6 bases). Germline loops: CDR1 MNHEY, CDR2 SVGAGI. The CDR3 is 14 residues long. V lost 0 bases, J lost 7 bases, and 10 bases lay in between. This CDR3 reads CASSYSYRDQPQHF. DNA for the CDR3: TGTGCCAGCAGTTACTCGTACAGGGACCAGCCCCAGCATTTT.

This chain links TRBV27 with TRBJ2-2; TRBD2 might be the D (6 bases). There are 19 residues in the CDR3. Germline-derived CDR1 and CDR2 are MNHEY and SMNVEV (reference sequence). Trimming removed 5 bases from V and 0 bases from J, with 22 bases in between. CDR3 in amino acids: CASSPLPLGQRANTGELFF. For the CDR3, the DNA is TGTGCCAGCAGTCCCCTTCCGCTGGGGCAGCGGGCGAACACCGGGGAGCTGTTTTTT.

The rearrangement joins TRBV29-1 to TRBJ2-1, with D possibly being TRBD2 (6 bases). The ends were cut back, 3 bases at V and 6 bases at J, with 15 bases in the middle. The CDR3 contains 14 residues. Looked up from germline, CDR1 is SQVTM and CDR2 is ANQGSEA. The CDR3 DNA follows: TGCAGCGTTGAGTTCATAGTCGGGGGCAATGAGCAGTTCTTC. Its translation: CSVEFIVGGNEQFF.

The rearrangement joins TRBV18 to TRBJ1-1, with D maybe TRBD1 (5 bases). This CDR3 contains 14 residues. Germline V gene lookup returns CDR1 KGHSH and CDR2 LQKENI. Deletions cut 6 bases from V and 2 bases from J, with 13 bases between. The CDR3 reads CASSDTYQNTEAFF. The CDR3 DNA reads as TGTGCCAGCTCGGACACCTACCAAAACACTGAAGCTTTCTTT.

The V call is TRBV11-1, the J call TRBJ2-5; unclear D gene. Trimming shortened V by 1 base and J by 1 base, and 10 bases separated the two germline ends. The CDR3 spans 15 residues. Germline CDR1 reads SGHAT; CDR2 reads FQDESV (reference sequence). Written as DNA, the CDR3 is TGTGCCAGCAGCTTAGAGGGCATAGTCCAAGAGACCCAGTACTTC. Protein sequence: CASSLEGIVQETQYF.